These 28 T cell receptor beta chains were all obtained from the same sample, sequenced in a study of early T cells in non-severe SARS-CoV-2 infection (dated by TCRdb to the early 2020s). The library was built by means of 5' RACE. Sequencing was carried out with a NextSeq 500. TCRdb passed the public sequencing reads through fastp at Q25 and MiXCR, retaining productive beta sequences. All rows with the same CDR3 protein become a single entry with the most common DNA and genes. In all, the sample holds 70,000 to 95,000 distinct CDR3 sequences, and around 15% of those were seen once. Approximately 11% of the sample is in the top ten clones. The material sequenced was whole blood. These receptors were collected from an adult who was a healthcare worker with PCR-confirmed SARS-CoV-2 infection or an uninfected control (not recorded which).

This clonotype occurred many times. The chain employs TRBV20-1 and TRBJ2-6; D unclear. From germline, CDR1 is DFQATT and CDR2 SNEGSKA (reference sequence). This CDR3 has 13 amino acids. Trimming stripped 5 bases from V and 1 base from J, with 6 bases between. The chain's CDR3 is CSAAESGANVLTF. The DNA for the CDR3 is TGCAGTGCTGCAGAGTCTGGGGCCAACGTCCTGACTTTC.

This clonotype came up many times. The chain joins TRBV18 to TRBJ1-1; no clear D. Germline values: CDR1 KGHSH, CDR2 LQKENI. V was trimmed by 2 bases and J by 3 bases, leaving 16 bases between them. This CDR3 comprises 16 residues. The CDR3 loop is CASSPISRTAHTEAFF. The DNA of the CDR3 is TGTGCCAGCTCACCAATTTCCCGGACGGCGCACACTGAAGCTTTCTTT.

This clonotype has only a few counts. This sequence joins TRBV30 and TRBJ2-7, with 11 bases identical to TRBD2. J lost 2 bases, V lost 3 bases, and 3 bases had no gene match. This CDR3 contains 14 residues. Looked up from germline, CDR1 is GTSNPN and CDR2 is SVGIG (reference sequence). The CDR3 DNA follows: TGTGCCTGGAGACTAGCGGGGGCTACCTACGAGCAGTACTTC. Residues: CAWRLAGATYEQYF.

The rearrangement joins TRBV29-1 to TRBJ2-1; D remains ambiguous. V was trimmed by 0 bases and J by 6 bases, leaving 15 bases between them. The germline CDR1 and CDR2 sequences are SQVTM and ANQGSEA. The CDR3 covers 15 residues. CDR3: CSVEDLKRVTNEQFF. The CDR3 nucleotides read TGCAGCGTTGAAGATTTGAAAAGGGTAACCAATGAGCAGTTCTTC.

This clonotype was seen once. This rearrangement joins TRBV7-2 to TRBJ2-1; 10 bases map to TRBD2. The CDR3 spans 15 residues. Germline CDR1 reads SGHTA; CDR2 reads FQGNSA. V dropped 4 bases and J dropped 12; count of bases not matched to a gene: 12. CDR3: CASSSTFSGGSVQFF. For the CDR3, the DNA is TGTGCCAGCAGCTCTACATTTAGCGGGGGGAGCGTGCAGTTCTTC.

The gene calls are TRBV6-5 and TRBJ2-1; weak D call: TRBD2 (6 bases). From germline, CDR1 is MNHEY and CDR2 SVGAGI. Trimming took 6 bases from V and 1 from J, leaving 16 bases between them. The CDR3 is 16 amino acids. In DNA, the CDR3 is TGTGCCAGCAGGACCCGGGACGCGGGATCCTACAATGAGCAGTTCTTC. The encoded protein is CASRTRDAGSYNEQFF.

The V call is TRBV12-3 or TRBV12-4, the J call TRBJ1-1, with no clear D. The CDR3 runs 11 residues. Trimming left V 4 bases short and J 7 bases short, with 7 bases between. CDR3 sequence reads: CASSSPLEAFF. The DNA of the CDR3 is TGTGCCAGCAGTTCCCCCCTTGAAGCTTTCTTT.

The chain uses TRBV28 and TRBJ2-7; TRBD1 might be the D (6 bases). Trimming left V 5 bases short and J 3 bases short, with 32 bases between. The length of the CDR3 is 20 residues. Per germline, CDR1 MDHEN and CDR2 SYDVKM. The CDR3 protein is CASSTQAQGAPGTAVYEQYF. As DNA, the CDR3 is TGTGCCAGCAGTACACAGGCACAGGGCGCCCCGGGAACAGCCGTCTACGAGCAGTACTTC.

The V gene is TRBV18, the J gene TRBJ2-7, with TRBD1 identical over 7 bases. Germline CDR1 and CDR2: KGHSH and LQKENI. The CDR3 length is 14 residues. Losses at the gene ends were 3 bases for V and 5 bases for J; bases not matched to a gene: 7. Written as DNA, the CDR3 is TGTGCCAGCTCACCCCGACAGGGTGCTAACGAGCAGTACTTC. Translated, it gives CASSPRQGANEQYF.

This clonotype was detected a few times. The chain uses TRBV28 and TRBJ2-2; either TRBD1 or TRBD2 may supply D (5 bases each). This CDR3 is built from 14 residues. The germline V gene encodes CDR1 MDHEN and CDR2 SYDVKM. Trimming shortened V by 7 bases and J by 3 bases, and 12 bases separated the two germline ends. The CDR3 region is CASTWDRDTGELFF. In DNA form, the CDR3 reads TGTGCCAGCACTTGGGACCGGGACACCGGGGAGCTGTTTTTT.

This clonotype was detected a few times. The V call is TRBV28, the J call TRBJ1-3; 7 bases map to TRBD1. Per germline, CDR1 MDHEN and CDR2 SYDVKM. Germline trimming cut 3 bases from V and 0 bases from J; bases unmatched to any gene: 5. This CDR3 spans 16 amino acids. The CDR3 bases are TGTGCCAGCAGTTTCGCCGGGACAGTCTCTGGAAACACCATATATTTT. It specifies CASSFAGTVSGNTIYF.

CDR3 sequence: CASSPLWTNYNEQFF. CDR3 nucleotides: TGTGCCAGCTCACCACTTTGGACAAACTACAATGAGCAGTTCTTC. The V gene is TRBV18, the J gene TRBJ2-1; maybe TRBD1 (5 bases). Germline V gene data show CDR1 as KGHSH and CDR2 as LQKENI. This CDR3 region has 15 residues. V was cut by 1 base and J by 3 bases, with 10 bases left in between.

This rearrangement joins TRBV5-8 to TRBJ2-1, with a weak D call TRBD1 (7 bases). V was shortened by 6 bases and J by 3 bases, with 13 bases between the two germline ends. The germline V gene encodes CDR1 SGHTS and CDR2 YDEGEE. The CDR3 length is 14 residues. The CDR3 bases are TGTGCCAGCAACCAGGGGGGAGACTACAATGAGCAGTTCTTC. Its protein product is CASNQGGDYNEQFF.

This clonotype was seen more than once but under ten times. This chain connects TRBV6-6 to TRBJ2-3; 7 positions match TRBD1. The CDR3 has 16 amino acids. CDR1 and CDR2 from the germline V gene are MNHNY and SVGAGI (reference sequence). Losses at the gene ends were 8 bases for V and 5 bases for J; bases not matched to a gene: 16. This CDR3 reads CASLPDVGRGRDTQYF. Written as DNA, the CDR3 is TGTGCCAGCTTGCCCGACGTGGGAAGGGGGCGAGATACGCAGTATTTT.

This clonotype was recorded a few times. The J gene is TRBJ1-2, the V gene TRBV12-3 or TRBV12-4, with 8 bases that match TRBD1. The trim removed 5 bases at V and 5 bases at J, leaving 7 bases unmatched. This CDR3 has 14 residues. The CDR3 reads CASSQGAEGYGYTF. The CDR3 DNA follows: TGTGCCAGCAGTCAGGGGGCTGAGGGGTATGGCTACACCTTC.

The J gene is TRBJ2-2, the V gene TRBV11-2; D might be TRBD1 (7 bases). Trimming took off 3 bases at V and 0 bases at J, with 17 bases between the two ends. This CDR3 is built from 18 residues. Germline values: CDR1 SGHAT, CDR2 FQNNGV. The CDR3 loop is CASSFRGAFTTNTGELFF. The CDR3, as DNA: TGTGCCAGCAGCTTCAGGGGGGCGTTTACGACGAACACCGGGGAGCTGTTTTTT.

The genes are TRBV3-1 and TRBJ2-3; D is perhaps TRBD1 (6 bases). The V gene's germline CDR1 is LGHDT and CDR2 YNNKEL (reference sequence). The CDR3 runs 15 residues. Trimming took off 0 bases at V and 2 bases at J, with 9 bases between the two ends. The CDR3 here is CASSQDDRYTDTQYF. CDR3 nucleotides: TGTGCCAGCAGCCAAGATGACAGGTACACAGATACGCAGTATTTT.

This chain links TRBV29-1 with TRBJ2-2; TRBD1 or TRBD2 may be the D gene (6 bases each). CDR3 length equals 12 residues. Germline CDR1 is SQVTM and CDR2 is ANQGSEA. Trimming stripped 7 bases from V and 6 bases from J, with 12 bases between. The CDR3 DNA follows: TGCAGCGCCCAGGGGACTGCCGGGGAGCTGTTTTTT. Protein sequence: CSAQGTAGELFF.

This clonotype has at least ten counts. The chain recombines TRBV2 with TRBJ2-1, with D possibly TRBD2 on 5 matching bases. Between the trimmed V and J ends, which lost 10 bases and 6 bases, there was a span of 19 bases. Germline V gives CDR1 SNHLY, CDR2 FYNNEI. The CDR3 extends over 14 amino acids. DNA of the CDR3: TGTGCCATGCGTCGGGGAGAATGGACCAATGAGCAGTTCTTC. This sequence encodes CAMRRGEWTNEQFF.

A few counts support this clonotype. The genes are TRBV7-9 and TRBJ2-5; 7 bases match TRBD2. V dropped 1 base and J dropped 3; count of bases not matched to a gene: 8. Per the germline V gene, CDR1 is SEHNR and CDR2 is FQNEAQ (reference sequence). This CDR3 is 16 amino acids long. The CDR3 region has the DNA TGTGCCAGCAGCTTAGAGCGGACTAGTTGGAAAGAGACCCAGTACTTC. As protein: CASSLERTSWKETQYF.

At least ten counts were recorded for this clonotype. The chain couples TRBV7-3 to TRBJ1-2, with a weak D call TRBD1 (6 bases). V was shortened by 1 base and J by 6 bases, with 12 bases between the two germline ends. Germline V gene data show CDR1 as SGHTA and CDR2 as FQGTGA. CDR3 size: 14 residues. The CDR3 DNA is TGTGCCAGCAGCTTAATTGGGGGGGCCGATGGCTACACCTTC. It translates to CASSLIGGADGYTF.

This clonotype was detected only a few times. This chain connects TRBV20-1 to TRBJ2-7; D is possibly TRBD2 (7 bases). Germline CDR1 is DFQATT and CDR2 is SNEGSKA (reference sequence). The CDR3 runs to 13 residues. V was cut by 4 bases and J by 6 bases, with 16 bases left in between. CDR3 nucleotide sequence: TGCAGTGCTATCGGGGGGCAGGTCGGCGAGCAGTACTTC. It codes for CSAIGGQVGEQYF.

This clonotype has just a few counts. The chain combines TRBV3-1 with TRBJ1-1; D is ambiguous. This CDR3 is built from 14 residues. The V gene's germline CDR1 is LGHDT and CDR2 YNNKEL (reference sequence). The V end lost 1 base, the J end lost 1 base, and 7 bases lay between the germline ends. CDR3 DNA: TGTGCCAGCAGCCAAGGGGTTTCGAACACTGAAGCTTTCTTT. Translated: CASSQGVSNTEAFF. Supplemented by reference TRBV3-1 and TRBJ1-1, the full variable domain reads DTAVSQTPKYLVTQMGNDKSIKCEQNLGHDTMYWYKQDSKKFLKIMFSYNNKELIINETVPNRFSPKSPDKAHLNLHINSLELGDSAVYFCASSQGVSNTEAFFGQGTRLTVV.

The chain is built from TRBV19 and TRBJ2-6, with TRBD1 as a possible D gene (5 bases). Trimming removed 5 bases from V and 4 bases from J, with 15 bases in between. Germline V gene sequence: CDR1 LNHDA, CDR2 SQIVND (reference sequence). This CDR3 spans 16 amino acids. For the CDR3, the DNA is TGTGCCAGTAGTCCTCGGCCAGGGTCGGGGGCCAACGTCCTGACTTTC. Translation gives CASSPRPGSGANVLTF.

This clonotype has a handful of counts. The rearrangement uses TRBV5-1 and TRBJ1-6; no reliable D call. The CDR3 has 14 residues. Trimming took 0 bases from V and 10 from J, leaving 11 bases between them. CDR1 and CDR2 from the germline V gene are SGHRS and YFSETQ. This CDR3 is CASSLAEVGSPLHF. CDR3 coding DNA: TGCGCCAGCAGCTTGGCGGAGGTGGGGTCACCCCTCCACTTT.

This clonotype was picked up many times. V gene TRBV6-5 combines with J gene TRBJ2-2; D not certain. The CDR3 sequence is 12 residues long. Germline lookup yields CDR1 MNHEY and CDR2 SVGAGI. V lost 8 bases and J 5 bases, leaving 9 bases between the germline ends. CDR3 in amino acids: CASHIGTGELFF. DNA of the CDR3: TGTGCCAGCCACATAGGGACCGGGGAGCTGTTTTTT.

The chain has TRBV19 and TRBJ1-2; 9 nucleotides align to TRBD1. J was trimmed by 7 bases and V by 5 bases; bases with no gene match: 11. This CDR3 is 15 amino acids long. CDR1 and CDR2 from the germline V gene are LNHDA and SQIVND (reference sequence). The CDR3 sequence: CASSSEQGASGGYTF. CDR3 DNA sequence: TGTGCCAGTAGTTCGGAACAGGGGGCTAGTGGTGGCTACACCTTC.

The rearrangement links TRBV6-5 to TRBJ2-7; possibly TRBD2 for D (5 bases). V lost 6 bases and J 2 bases, leaving 11 bases between the germline ends. Germline V gene sequence: CDR1 MNHEY, CDR2 SVGAGI. This CDR3 is built from 13 residues. CDR3 nucleotide sequence: TGTGCCAGCAGCCGACTAATTCCCTACGAGCAGTACTTC. It yields the protein CASSRLIPYEQYF.